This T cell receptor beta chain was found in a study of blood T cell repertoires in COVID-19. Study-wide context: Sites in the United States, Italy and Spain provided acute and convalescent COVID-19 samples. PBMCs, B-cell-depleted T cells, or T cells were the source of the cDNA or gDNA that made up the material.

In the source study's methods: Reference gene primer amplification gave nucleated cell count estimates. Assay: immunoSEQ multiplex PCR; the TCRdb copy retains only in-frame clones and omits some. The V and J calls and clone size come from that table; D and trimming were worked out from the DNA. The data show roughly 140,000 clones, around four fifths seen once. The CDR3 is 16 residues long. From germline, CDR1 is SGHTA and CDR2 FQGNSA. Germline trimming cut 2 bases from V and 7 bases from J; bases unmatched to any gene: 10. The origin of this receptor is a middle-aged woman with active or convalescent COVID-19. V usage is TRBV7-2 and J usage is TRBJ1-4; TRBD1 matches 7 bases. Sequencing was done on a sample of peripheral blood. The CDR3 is CASSLTGAASIEKLFF. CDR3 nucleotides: TGTGCCAGCAGCTTAACAGGGGCCGCGTCTATTGAAAAACTGTTTTTT.